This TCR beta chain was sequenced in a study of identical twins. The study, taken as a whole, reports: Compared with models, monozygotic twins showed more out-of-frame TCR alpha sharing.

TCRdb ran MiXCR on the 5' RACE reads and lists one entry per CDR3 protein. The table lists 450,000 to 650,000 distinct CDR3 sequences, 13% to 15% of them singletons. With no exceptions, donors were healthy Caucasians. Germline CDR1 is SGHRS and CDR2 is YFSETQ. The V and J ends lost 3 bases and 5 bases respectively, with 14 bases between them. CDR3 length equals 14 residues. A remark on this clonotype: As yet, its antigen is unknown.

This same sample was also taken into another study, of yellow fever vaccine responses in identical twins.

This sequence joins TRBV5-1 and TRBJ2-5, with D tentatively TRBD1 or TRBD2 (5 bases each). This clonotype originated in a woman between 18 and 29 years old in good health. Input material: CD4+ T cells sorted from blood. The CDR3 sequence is CASSWGRVSETQYF. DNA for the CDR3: TGCGCCAGCAGCTGGGGACGGGTCAGTGAGACCCAGTACTTC.